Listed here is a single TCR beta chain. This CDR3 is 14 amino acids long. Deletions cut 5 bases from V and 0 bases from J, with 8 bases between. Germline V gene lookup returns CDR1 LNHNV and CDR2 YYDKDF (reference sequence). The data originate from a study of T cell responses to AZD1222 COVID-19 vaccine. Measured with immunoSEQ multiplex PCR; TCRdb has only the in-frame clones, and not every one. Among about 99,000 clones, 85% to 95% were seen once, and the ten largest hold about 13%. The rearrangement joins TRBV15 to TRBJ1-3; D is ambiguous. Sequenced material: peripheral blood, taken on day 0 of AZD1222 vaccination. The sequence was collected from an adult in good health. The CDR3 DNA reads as TGTGCCACCAGCGGTGTCTCCTCTGGAAACACCATATATTTT. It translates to CATSGVSSGNTIYF.